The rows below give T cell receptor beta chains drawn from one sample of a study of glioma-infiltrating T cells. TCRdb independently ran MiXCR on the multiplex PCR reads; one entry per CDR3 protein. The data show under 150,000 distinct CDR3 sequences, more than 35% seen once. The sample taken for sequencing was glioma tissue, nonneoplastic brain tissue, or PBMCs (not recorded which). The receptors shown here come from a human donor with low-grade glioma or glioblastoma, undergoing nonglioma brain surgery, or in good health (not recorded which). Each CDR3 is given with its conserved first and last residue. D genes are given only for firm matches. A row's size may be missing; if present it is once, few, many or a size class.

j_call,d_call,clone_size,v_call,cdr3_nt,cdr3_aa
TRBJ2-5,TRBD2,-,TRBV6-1,TGTGCCAGCAGTGTAGCACCCATGGGACTAGCGGGGAAGACCCAGTACTTC,CASSVAPMGLAGKTQYF
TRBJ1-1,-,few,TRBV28,TGTGCCAGCAGTTCGGGACGGATGAACACTGAAGCTTTCTTT,CASSSGRMNTEAFF
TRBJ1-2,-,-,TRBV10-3,TGTGCCATCAGTGAGTCGCAAGGGATCTATGGCTACACCTTC,CAISESQGIYGYTF
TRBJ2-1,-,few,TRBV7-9,TGTGCCAGCAGCCCCGACTACTACAATGAGCAGTTCTTC,CASSPDYYNEQFF
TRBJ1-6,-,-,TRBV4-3,TGCGCCAGCAGCCTCATGACAGGAGATAATTCACCCCTCCACTTT,CASSLMTGDNSPLHF
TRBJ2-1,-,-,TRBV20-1,TGCAGTGCTGACGGGAGTATCGATGAGCAGTTCTTC,CSADGSIDEQFF
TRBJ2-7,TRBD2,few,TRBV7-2,TGTGCCAGCAGCTTAGGACTAGCGGTGTACTTC,CASSLGLAVYF
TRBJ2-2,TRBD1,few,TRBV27,TGTGCCAGCAGTCCAGGGACAGGGAGCCTCGGGGAGCTGTTTTTT,CASSPGTGSLGELFF
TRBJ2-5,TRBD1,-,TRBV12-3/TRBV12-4,TGTGCCAGCAGTTTTACCGGGACAGCGGAGACCCAGTACTTC,CASSFTGTAETQYF
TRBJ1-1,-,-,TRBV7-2,TGTGCCAGCGGGGAGAACACTGAAGCTTTCTTT,CASGENTEAFF
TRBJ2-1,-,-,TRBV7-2,TGTGCCAGCAGGCTTGCGGCTAGCGGAGGGGGCTACAATGAGCAGTTCTTC,CASRLAASGGGYNEQFF
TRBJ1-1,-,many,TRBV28,TGTGCCAGCAGTGGACAGCCCCGGACCACTGAAGCTTTCTTT,CASSGQPRTTEAFF
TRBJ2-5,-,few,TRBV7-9,TGTGCCAGCAGAGCTGAGGAGACCCAGTACTTC,CASRAEETQYF
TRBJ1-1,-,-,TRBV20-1,TGCAGTGCTAGAGATTTGGGGAACACTGAAGCTTTCTTT,CSARDLGNTEAFF
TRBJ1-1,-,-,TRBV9,TGTGCCAGCAGCGTCAACTCAGGGGACACTGAAGCTTTCTTT,CASSVNSGDTEAFF
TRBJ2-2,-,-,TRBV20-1,TGCAGTGCTAGAGATATGAAGTCCGCAATCGACACCGGGGAGCTGTTTTTT,CSARDMKSAIDTGELFF
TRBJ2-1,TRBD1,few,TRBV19,TGTGCCAGTAATCGGGACAGGGCATACAATGAGCAGTTCTTC,CASNRDRAYNEQFF
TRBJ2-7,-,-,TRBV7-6,TGTGCCAGCAGCTTAGCGAGGGCCTACGAGCAGTACTTC,CASSLARAYEQYF